The TCR beta chain described here comes from a study of blood T cells in healthy people across ages. Study-wide points: Comparison with aged donors showed that long-lived donors had more naive CD4+ cells and higher diversity. The authors considered diversity estimates from one million T cells to be underestimates.

The use of a sample-barcoded 5' primer and a J-beta primer mix characterized a second PCR of 7 to 11 cycles. A template-switch adaptor with 12 random nucleotides tagged each cDNA molecule. TCRdb re-analysed the 5' RACE reads in MiXCR, keeping a single row per CDR3 protein. The data contain about 1,500,000 distinct CDR3 sequences, approximately 28% of them singletons. In regard to this clonotype: What it recognizes is unknown.

The donors, all healthy, were Caucasians living in Russia, aged roughly 6 to 100. The sequencing input was blood. The clonotype originates from a woman in her 30s in good health.

The CDR3 DNA sequence: TGCAGTGCCCGCGACTCCACCAGCAATCAGCCCCAGCATTTT. It codes for CSARDSTSNQPQHF. The chain has TRBV20-1 and TRBJ1-5; D not resolved. The CDR3 extends over 14 amino acids. The V end was cut by 6 bases, the J end by 1 base, with 13 bases between. In germline, CDR1 is DFQATT, CDR2 SNEGSKA (reference sequence).